The next 4 T cell receptor beta chains were all read from a single sample in a study of control samples from healthy donors and cancer patients. Assay: immunoSEQ multiplex PCR; the TCRdb copy retains only in-frame clones and omits some. The data hold approximately 140,000 clones, with around 85% observed a single time. The sample comprised blood. Receptors originate from a woman in her thirties in good health.

V usage is TRBV5-1 and J usage is TRBJ1-2; D perhaps matches TRBD1 (5 bases). This CDR3 comprises 14 residues. Trimming shortened V by 2 bases and J by 1 base, and 9 bases separated the two germline ends. CDR1 is SGHRS and CDR2 is YFSETQ in the germline V gene. CDR3 nucleotides: TGCGCCAGCAGCTTAGTGACAGATAACTATGGCTACACCTTC. Protein sequence: CASSLVTDNYGYTF.

This clone is a singleton in its sample. This rearrangement joins TRBV7-9 to TRBJ1-1, with unresolved D. CDR1 is SEHNR, CDR2 FQNEAQ, per germline (reference sequence). The CDR3 spans 12 residues. V dropped 5 bases and J dropped 7 bases, with 11 bases sitting between them. CDR3 sequence (DNA): TGTGCCAGCAGCCACCGAGCGGGTGAAGCTTTCTTT. Its protein product is CASSHRAGEAFF.

This rearrangement joins TRBV18 to TRBJ2-3; 9 positions agree with TRBD1. V was clipped by 5 bases and J by 4 bases; unmatched bases: 10. CDR3 length: 16 residues. From germline, CDR1 is KGHSH and CDR2 LQKENI. DNA for the CDR3: TGTGCCAGCTCAACCGGGACAGGGCTGAGGCCAGATACGCAGTATTTT. Its translation: CASSTGTGLRPDTQYF.

Worth noting for this clone: Mismatch with germline at one junction end may stem from a read error. The chain carries TRBV29-1 and TRBJ2-2; D may be TRBD1 or TRBD2 (5 bases each). CDR1 is SQVTM and CDR2 is ANQGSEA in the germline V gene. CDR3 length: 14 amino acids. As DNA, the CDR3 is TGCAGCGTAGCGACCGGGACGAAAACCGGGGAGCTGTTTTTT. Residues: CSVATGTKTGELFF.